Listed below are T cell receptor beta chains from one sample, sequenced in a study of shared clonotypes between healthy human individuals. Method: immunoSEQ multiplex PCR; TCRdb's copy keeps in-frame clones and lacks some. The sample includes 2 million to 3 million clones, 90% to 95% seen only once; the top ten take roughly 0.36%. Sequenced material: naive CD4+ T cells from PBMCs. The receptors originated from a man between 18 and 29 years old in good health. Some clones in this sample may be carry-over from other donors' samples. CDR3s include the opening cysteine and the closing phenylalanine or tryptophan. A D gene is named only where the DNA matches it firmly. Not all rows give a size; the values are once, few, many and, for expanded clones, a class.

clone_size d_call j_call v_call cdr3_nt cdr3_aa
NA TRBD2 TRBJ2-3 TRBV28 TGTGCCAGCAGTTCGTCGCTTGCGGGAGGGGGTTGGCAGTATTTT CASSSSLAGGGWQYF
NA TRBD2 TRBJ2-7 TRBV2 TGTGCCACCCATCAGGGAGCGGGAGCCTACGAGCAGTACTTC CATHQGAGAYEQYF
NA TRBD1 TRBJ1-1 TRBV4-1 TGCGCCAGCAGCCAAGCCCAGACGACAGGGGGCAGGGAAGCTTTCTTT CASSQAQTTGGREAFF
NA NA TRBJ1-3 TRBV28 TGTGCCAGCAGTCCGCACCTAGGACAGAGTTCTGGAAACACCATATATTTT CASSPHLGQSSGNTIYF
NA NA TRBJ1-2 TRBV5-5 TGTGCCAGCAGCTCCGACGGATACTATGGCTACACCTTC CASSSDGYYGYTF
few NA TRBJ1-5 TRBV2 TGTGCCAGCAGAGGGGATAGCAATCAGCCCCAGCATTTT CASRGDSNQPQHF
NA TRBD1 TRBJ2-7 TRBV5-6 TGTGCCAGCAGCTTGGGAGGCAGGGGGCCCCACGAGCAGTACTTC CASSLGGRGPHEQYF
NA TRBD2 TRBJ2-1 TRBV7-6 TGTGCCAGCAGCTTTATCAGCGGGAGGGGGGATGAGCAGTTCTTC CASSFISGRGDEQFF
NA NA TRBJ2-3 TRBV29-1 TGCAGCGTGCGAACAGATACGCAGTATTTT CSVRTDTQYF
NA TRBD1 TRBJ2-6 TRBV27 TGTGCCAGCAGCGCCGCCCAGGGGGCTGGGGCCAACGTCCTGACTTTC CASSAAQGAGANVLTF
NA TRBD1 TRBJ1-6 TRBV5-1 TGCGCCAGCAGTTGGACAGGAGATTATAATTCACCCCTCCACTTT CASSWTGDYNSPLHF
NA TRBD1 TRBJ1-1 TRBV18 TGTGCCAGCTCACCGGACAGGCCCCTACCAGAGAACACTGAAGCTTTCTTT CASSPDRPLPENTEAFF
NA TRBD1 TRBJ2-2 TRBV28 TGTGCCAGCAGTTTAAGCTCAGGGGGACCCGGGGAGCTGTTTTTT CASSLSSGGPGELFF
NA NA TRBJ1-5 TRBV28 TGTGCCAGCAGTTTAGCAACGAGAGGGTCCAATCAGCCCCAGCATTTT CASSLATRGSNQPQHF
few TRBD1 TRBJ1-1 TRBV25-1 TGTGCCAGCAGTGACCCCGGGACAGGGGACACTGAAGCTTTCTTT CASSDPGTGDTEAFF
NA NA TRBJ1-5 TRBV10-3 TGTGCCATCAGTGACCTTAAGCAGGGGATAGGCCAGCCCCAGCATTTT CAISDLKQGIGQPQHF
NA NA TRBJ1-6 TRBV10-3 TGTGCCATCAGCCCGGGATCGTCACCCCTCCACTTT CAISPGSSPLHF
NA NA TRBJ2-3 TRBV5-1 TGCGCCAGCAGCTTGGGCTCCACTTTAGGAACAGATACGCAGTATTTT CASSLGSTLGTDTQYF
NA NA TRBJ2-2 TRBV5-1 NA CATSVSDTGELFF
NA NA TRBJ2-2 TRBV19 TGTGCCAGTAGTATTCCGTTACTGAACACCGGGGAGCTGTTTTTT CASSIPLLNTGELFF
NA NA TRBJ2-2 TRBV7-9 TGTGCCAGCTGCCCGGGGATGGGGTACCCTACCGGGGAGCTGTTTTTT CASCPGMGYPTGELFF
NA TRBD2 TRBJ2-5 TRBV5-1 TGCGCCAGCAGCTTGATCGGGGCAGCGGGAGTGGGAGAGACCCAGTACTTC CASSLIGAAGVGETQYF
NA NA TRBJ1-6 TRBV6-6 TGTGCCAGCAGTACCCGGCCCAATTCACCCCTCCACTTT CASSTRPNSPLHF
NA NA TRBJ1-1 TRBV5-1 TGCGCCAGCAGCTTGGGAACGGCCCCTGGGGGGCAGAACACTGAAGCTTTCTTT CASSLGTAPGGQNTEAFF
NA TRBD1 TRBJ2-7 TRBV11-2 TGTGCCAGCAGCCTTGGACAGGGGGCAAGCTACGAGCAGTACTTC CASSLGQGASYEQYF
NA TRBD1 TRBJ1-5 TRBV2 TGTGCCAGCAGAACAGGGGGCAATCAGCCCCAGCATTTT CASRTGGNQPQHF
once TRBD1 TRBJ2-3 TRBV5-5 TGTGCCAGCAGCGAGGGACAGGGGTTGGTCACAGATACGCAGTATTTT CASSEGQGLVTDTQYF
NA NA TRBJ2-7 TRBV28 TGTGCCAGCAGTCCCTATGGCCCAGGGGTGTACGAGCAGTACTTC CASSPYGPGVYEQYF
NA NA TRBJ2-1 TRBV27 TGTGCCAGCAGTTTTGAGTCGGGTTACAATGAGCAGTTCTTC CASSFESGYNEQFF
NA TRBD1 TRBJ2-7 TRBV19 TGTGCCAGTACCCTAAGACAGGGGGCCTACGAGCAGTACTTC CASTLRQGAYEQYF